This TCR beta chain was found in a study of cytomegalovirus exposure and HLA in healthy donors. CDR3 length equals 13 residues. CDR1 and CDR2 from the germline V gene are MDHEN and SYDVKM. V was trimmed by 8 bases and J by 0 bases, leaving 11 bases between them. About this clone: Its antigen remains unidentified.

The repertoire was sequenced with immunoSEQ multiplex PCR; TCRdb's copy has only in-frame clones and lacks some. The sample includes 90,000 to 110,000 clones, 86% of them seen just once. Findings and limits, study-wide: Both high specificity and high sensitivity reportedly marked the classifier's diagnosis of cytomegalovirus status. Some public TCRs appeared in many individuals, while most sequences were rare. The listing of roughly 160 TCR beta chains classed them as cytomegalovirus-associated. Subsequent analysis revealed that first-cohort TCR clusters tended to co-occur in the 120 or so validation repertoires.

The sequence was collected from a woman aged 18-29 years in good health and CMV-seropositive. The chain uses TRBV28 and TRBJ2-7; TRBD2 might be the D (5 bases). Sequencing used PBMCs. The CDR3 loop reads CASERTDSYEQYF. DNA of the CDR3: TGTGCCAGCGAAAGGACTGACTCCTACGAGCAGTACTTC.